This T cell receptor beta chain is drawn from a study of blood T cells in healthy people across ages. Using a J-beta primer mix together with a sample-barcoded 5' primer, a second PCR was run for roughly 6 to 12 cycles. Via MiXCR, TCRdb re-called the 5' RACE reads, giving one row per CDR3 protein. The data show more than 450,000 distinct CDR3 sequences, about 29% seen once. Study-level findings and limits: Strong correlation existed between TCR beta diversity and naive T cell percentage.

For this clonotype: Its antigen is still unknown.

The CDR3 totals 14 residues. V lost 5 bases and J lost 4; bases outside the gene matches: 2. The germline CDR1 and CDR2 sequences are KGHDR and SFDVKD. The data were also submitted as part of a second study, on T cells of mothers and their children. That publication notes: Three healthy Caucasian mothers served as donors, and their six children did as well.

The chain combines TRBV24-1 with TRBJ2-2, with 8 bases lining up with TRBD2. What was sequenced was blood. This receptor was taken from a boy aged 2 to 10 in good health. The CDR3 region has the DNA TGTGCCACCAGTGCTAGCGGGTGCACCGGGGAGCTGTTTTTT. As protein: CATSASGCTGELFF.